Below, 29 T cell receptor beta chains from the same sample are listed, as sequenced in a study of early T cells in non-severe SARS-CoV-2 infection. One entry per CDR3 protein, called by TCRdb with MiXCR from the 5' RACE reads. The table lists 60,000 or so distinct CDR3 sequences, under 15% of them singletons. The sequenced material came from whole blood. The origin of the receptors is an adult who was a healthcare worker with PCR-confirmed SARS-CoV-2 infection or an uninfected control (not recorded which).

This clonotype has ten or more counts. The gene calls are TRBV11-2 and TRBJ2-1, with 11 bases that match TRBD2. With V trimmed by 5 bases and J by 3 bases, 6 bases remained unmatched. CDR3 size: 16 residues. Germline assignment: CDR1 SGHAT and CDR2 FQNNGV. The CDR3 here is CASSPVSGRDYNEQFF. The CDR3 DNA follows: TGTGCCAGCAGCCCAGTTAGCGGGAGGGACTACAATGAGCAGTTCTTC.

CDR3 region: CSARFTGNQPQHF. As DNA, the CDR3 is TGCAGTGCTAGGTTTACGGGCAATCAGCCCCAGCATTTT. The chain links TRBV20-1 to TRBJ1-5; no clear D gene. Deletions cut 3 bases from V and 2 bases from J, with 8 bases between. The CDR3 extends over 13 amino acids. Germline V CDR1 and CDR2: DFQATT, SNEGSKA (reference sequence).

The CDR3 is CASSLGGSPTGELFF. The CDR3 nucleotides are TGTGCCAGCAGCTTAGGAGGTAGCCCCACCGGGGAGCTGTTTTTT. The genes are TRBV7-9 and TRBJ2-2; D uncertain. The CDR3 runs 15 residues. The V gene lost 1 base and the J gene lost 4 bases, with 10 bases spanning the gap. The germline CDR1 and CDR2 sequences are SEHNR and FQNEAQ (reference sequence).

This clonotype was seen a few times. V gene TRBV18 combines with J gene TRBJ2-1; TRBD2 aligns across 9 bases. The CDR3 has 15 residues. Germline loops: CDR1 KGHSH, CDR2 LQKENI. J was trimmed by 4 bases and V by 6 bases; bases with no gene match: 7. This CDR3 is CASSLIAGVYNEQFF. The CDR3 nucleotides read TGTGCCAGCTCCCTCATAGCGGGAGTGTACAATGAGCAGTTCTTC.

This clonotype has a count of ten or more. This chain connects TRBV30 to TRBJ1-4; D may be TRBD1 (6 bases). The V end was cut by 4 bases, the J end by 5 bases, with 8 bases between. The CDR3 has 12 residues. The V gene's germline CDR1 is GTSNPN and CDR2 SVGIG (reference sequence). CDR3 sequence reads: CAWTGDNEKLFF. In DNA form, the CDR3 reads TGTGCCTGGACAGGGGACAATGAAAAACTGTTTTTT.

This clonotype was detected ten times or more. The CDR3: CASSSYNGGHTLLGTNEKLFF. For the CDR3, the DNA is TGTGCCAGCTCATCCTATAATGGGGGGCATACGCTCCTGGGGACTAATGAAAAACTGTTTTTT. V is TRBV18 and J is TRBJ1-4, with a possible D match to TRBD1 (6 bases). This CDR3 comprises 21 residues. Germline CDR1 and CDR2: KGHSH and LQKENI. V lost 5 bases, J lost 2 bases, and 30 bases lay in between.

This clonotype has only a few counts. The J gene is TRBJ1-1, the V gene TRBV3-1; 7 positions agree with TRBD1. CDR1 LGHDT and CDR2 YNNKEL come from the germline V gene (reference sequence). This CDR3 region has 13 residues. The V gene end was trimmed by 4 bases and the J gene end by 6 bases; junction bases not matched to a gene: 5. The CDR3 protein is CASSPGGFPEAFF. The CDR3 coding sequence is TGTGCCAGCAGCCCAGGGGGGTTCCCTGAAGCTTTCTTT.

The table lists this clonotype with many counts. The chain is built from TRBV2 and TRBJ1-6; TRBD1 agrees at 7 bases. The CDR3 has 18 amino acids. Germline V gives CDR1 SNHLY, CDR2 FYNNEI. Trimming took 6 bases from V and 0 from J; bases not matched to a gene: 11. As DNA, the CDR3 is TGTGCCAGCAGCCCCTCCGGAGGGGACAGCTCCTATAATTCACCCCTCCACTTT. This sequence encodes CASSPSGGDSSYNSPLHF.

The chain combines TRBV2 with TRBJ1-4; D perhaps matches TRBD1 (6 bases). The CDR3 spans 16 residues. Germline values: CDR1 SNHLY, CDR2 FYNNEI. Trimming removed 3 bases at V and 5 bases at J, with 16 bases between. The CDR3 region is CASSDGRWGGNEKLFF. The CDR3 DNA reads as TGTGCCAGCAGTGATGGCCGATGGGGGGGCAATGAAAAACTGTTTTTT.

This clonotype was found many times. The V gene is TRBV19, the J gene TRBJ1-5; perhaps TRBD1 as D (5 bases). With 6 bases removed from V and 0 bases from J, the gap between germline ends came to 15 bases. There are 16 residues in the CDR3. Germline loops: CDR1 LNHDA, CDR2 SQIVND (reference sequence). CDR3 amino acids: CASRGDRAYSNQPQHF. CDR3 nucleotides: TGTGCCAGTAGGGGAGACAGAGCTTATAGCAATCAGCCCCAGCATTTT.

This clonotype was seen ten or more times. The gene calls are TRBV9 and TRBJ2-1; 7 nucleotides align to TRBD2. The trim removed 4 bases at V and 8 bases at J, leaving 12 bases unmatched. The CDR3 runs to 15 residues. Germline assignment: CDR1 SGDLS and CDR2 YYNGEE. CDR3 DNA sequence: TGTGCCAGCAGCCCCATTGCGGGGGTCCCCGATGAGCAGTTCTTC. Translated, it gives CASSPIAGVPDEQFF.

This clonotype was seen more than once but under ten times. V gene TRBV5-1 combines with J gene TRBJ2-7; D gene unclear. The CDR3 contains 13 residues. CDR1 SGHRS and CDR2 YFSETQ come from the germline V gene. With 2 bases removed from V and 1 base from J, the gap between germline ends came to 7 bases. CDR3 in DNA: TGCGCCAGCAGCTTCGGCGCGTCCTACGAGCAGTACTTC. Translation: CASSFGASYEQYF.

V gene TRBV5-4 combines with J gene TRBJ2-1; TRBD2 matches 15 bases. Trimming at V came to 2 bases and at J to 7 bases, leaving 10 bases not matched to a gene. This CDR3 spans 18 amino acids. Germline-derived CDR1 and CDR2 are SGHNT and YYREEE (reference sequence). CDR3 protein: CASSFWTSGRALKNEQFF. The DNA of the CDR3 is TGTGCCAGCAGCTTCTGGACTAGCGGGAGGGCCCTGAAAAATGAGCAGTTCTTC. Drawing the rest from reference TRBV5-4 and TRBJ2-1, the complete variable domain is ETGVTQSPTHLIKTRGQQVTLRCSSQSGHNTVSWYQQALGQGPQFIFQYYREEENGRGNFPPRFSGLQFPNYSSELNVNALELDDSALYLCASSFWTSGRALKNEQFFGPGTRLTVL.

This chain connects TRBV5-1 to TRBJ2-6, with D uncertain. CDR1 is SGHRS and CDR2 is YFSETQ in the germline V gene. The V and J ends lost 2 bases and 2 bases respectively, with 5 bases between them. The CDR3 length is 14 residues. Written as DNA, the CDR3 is TGCGCCAGCAGCTTAAGTGCTGGGGCCAACGTCCTGACTTTC. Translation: CASSLSAGANVLTF. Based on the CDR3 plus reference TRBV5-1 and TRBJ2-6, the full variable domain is KAGVTQTPRYLIKTRGQQVTLSCSPISGHRSVSWYQQTPGQGLQFLFEYFSETQRNKGNFPGRFSGRQFSNSRSEMNVSTLELGDSALYLCASSLSAGANVLTFGAGSRLTVL.

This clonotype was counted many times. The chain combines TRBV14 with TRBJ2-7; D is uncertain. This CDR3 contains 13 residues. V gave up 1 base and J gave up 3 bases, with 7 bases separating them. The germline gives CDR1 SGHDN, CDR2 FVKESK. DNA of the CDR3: TGTGCCAGCAGCCAAGGGCACAGCTACGAGCAGTACTTC. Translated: CASSQGHSYEQYF.

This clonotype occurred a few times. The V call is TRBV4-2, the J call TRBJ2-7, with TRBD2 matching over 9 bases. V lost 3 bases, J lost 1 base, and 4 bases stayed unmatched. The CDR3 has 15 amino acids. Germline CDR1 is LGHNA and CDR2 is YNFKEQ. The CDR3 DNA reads TGTGCCAGCAGCCACCTAGCGGGACAATCCTACGAGCAGTACTTC. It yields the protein CASSHLAGQSYEQYF.

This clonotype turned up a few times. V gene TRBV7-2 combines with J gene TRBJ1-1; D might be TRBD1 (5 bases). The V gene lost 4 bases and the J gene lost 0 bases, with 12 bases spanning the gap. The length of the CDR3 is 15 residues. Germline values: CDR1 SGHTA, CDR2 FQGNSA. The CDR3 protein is CASSSNWGLNTEAFF. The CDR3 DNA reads TGTGCCAGCAGCTCTAACTGGGGGTTGAACACTGAAGCTTTCTTT. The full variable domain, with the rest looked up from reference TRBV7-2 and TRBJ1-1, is GAGVSQSPSNKVTEKGKDVELRCDPISGHTALYWYRQSLGQGLEFLIYFQGNSAPDKSGLPSDRFSAERTGGSVSTLTIQRTQQEDSAVYLCASSSNWGLNTEAFFGQGTRLTVV.

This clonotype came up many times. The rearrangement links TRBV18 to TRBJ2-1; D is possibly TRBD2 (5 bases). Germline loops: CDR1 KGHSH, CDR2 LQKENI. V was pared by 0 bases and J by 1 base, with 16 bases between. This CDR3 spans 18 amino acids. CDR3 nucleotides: TGTGCCAGCTCACCACCTCCCGCCGGGAACCCATCCTACAATGAGCAGTTCTTC. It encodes CASSPPPAGNPSYNEQFF. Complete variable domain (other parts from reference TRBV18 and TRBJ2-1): NAGVMQNPRHLVRRRGQEARLRCSPMKGHSHVYWYRQLPEEGLKFMVYLQKENIIDESGMPKERFSAEFPKEGPSILRIQQVVRGDSAAYFCASSPPPAGNPSYNEQFFGPGTRLTVL.

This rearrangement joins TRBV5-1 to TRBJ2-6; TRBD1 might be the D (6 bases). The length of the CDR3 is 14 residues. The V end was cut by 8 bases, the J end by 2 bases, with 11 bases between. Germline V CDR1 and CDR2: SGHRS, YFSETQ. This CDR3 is CASNRDPGANVLTF. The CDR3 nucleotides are TGCGCCAGTAACAGGGATCCTGGGGCCAACGTCCTGACTTTC.

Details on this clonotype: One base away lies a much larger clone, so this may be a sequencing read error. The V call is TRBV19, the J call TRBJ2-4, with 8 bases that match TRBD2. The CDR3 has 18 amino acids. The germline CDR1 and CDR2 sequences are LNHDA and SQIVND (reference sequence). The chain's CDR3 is CDSSILQKRERAKNIQYF. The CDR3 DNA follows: TGTGACAGTAGTATCCTTCAGAAGCGGGAGAGGGCCAAAAACATTCAGTACTTC.

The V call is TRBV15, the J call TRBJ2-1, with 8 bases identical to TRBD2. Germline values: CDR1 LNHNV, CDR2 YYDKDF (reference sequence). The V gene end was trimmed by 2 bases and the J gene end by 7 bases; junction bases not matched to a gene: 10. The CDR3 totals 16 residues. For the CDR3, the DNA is TGTGCCACCAGCAGACCTTCGAGCGGGAGTGGGAATGAGCAGTTCTTC. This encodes CATSRPSSGSGNEQFF.

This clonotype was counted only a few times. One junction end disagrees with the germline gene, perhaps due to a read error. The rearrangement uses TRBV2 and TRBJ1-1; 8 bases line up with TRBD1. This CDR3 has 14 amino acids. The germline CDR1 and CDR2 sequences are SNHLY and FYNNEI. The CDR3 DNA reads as TGTGCCAGCAGCCGCCAGGGGGCGAGCACTGAAGCCTTTTTT. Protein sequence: CASSRQGASTEAFF.

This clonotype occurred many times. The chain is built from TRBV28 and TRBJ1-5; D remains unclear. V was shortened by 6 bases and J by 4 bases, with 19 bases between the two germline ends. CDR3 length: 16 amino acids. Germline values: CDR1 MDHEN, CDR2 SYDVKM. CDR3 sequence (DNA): TGTGCCAGCAGCCCCCCGGCCCCATGGGGAAATCAGCCCCAGCATTTT. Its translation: CASSPPAPWGNQPQHF.

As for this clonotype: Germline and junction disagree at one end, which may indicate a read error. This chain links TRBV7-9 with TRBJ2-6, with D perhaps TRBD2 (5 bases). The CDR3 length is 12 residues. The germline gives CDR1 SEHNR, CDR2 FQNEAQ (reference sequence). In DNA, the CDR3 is TGTGCCAGGGACTCTGGGGTCAACGTCCTGACTTTC. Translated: CARDSGVNVLTF.

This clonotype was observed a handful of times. CDR3 amino acids: CSVEGDQETQYF. CDR3 nucleotides: TGCAGCGTTGAAGGGGACCAAGAGACCCAGTACTTC. The chain has TRBV29-1 and TRBJ2-5, with D uncertain. Germline V gives CDR1 SQVTM, CDR2 ANQGSEA. The CDR3 runs 12 residues. V lost 1 base, J lost 0 bases, and 3 bases lay in between. Drawing the rest from reference TRBV29-1 and TRBJ2-5, the complete variable domain is SAVISQKPSRDICQRGTSLTIQCQVDSQVTMMFWYRQQPGQSLTLIATANQGSEATYESGFVIDKFPISRPNLTFSTLTVSNMSPEDSSIYLCSVEGDQETQYFGPGTRLLVL.

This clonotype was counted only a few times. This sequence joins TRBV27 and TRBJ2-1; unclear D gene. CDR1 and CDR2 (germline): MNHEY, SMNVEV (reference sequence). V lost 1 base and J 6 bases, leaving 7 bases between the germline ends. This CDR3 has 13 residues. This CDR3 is CASSLWGTNEQFF. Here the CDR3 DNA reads TGTGCCAGCAGTTTATGGGGTACCAATGAGCAGTTCTTC.

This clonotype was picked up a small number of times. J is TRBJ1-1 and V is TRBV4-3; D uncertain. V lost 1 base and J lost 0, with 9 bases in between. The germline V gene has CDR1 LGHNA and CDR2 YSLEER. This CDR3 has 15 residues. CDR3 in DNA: TGCGCCAGCAGCCAAGGTGTTAGTATGAACACTGAAGCTTTCTTT. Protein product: CASSQGVSMNTEAFF.

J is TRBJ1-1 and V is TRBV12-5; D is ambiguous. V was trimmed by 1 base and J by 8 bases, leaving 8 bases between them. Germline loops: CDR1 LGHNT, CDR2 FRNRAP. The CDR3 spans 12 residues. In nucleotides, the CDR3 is TGTGCTAGTGGTTTGGGTGGAGACGAAGCTTTCTTT. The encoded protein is CASGLGGDEAFF.

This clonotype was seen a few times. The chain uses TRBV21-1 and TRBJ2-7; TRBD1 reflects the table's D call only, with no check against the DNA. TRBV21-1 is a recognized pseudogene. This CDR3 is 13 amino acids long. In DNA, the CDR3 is TGTGCCAGCAGGCCCAGGGGAACCTACGAGCAGTACTTC. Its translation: CASRPRGTYEQYF.